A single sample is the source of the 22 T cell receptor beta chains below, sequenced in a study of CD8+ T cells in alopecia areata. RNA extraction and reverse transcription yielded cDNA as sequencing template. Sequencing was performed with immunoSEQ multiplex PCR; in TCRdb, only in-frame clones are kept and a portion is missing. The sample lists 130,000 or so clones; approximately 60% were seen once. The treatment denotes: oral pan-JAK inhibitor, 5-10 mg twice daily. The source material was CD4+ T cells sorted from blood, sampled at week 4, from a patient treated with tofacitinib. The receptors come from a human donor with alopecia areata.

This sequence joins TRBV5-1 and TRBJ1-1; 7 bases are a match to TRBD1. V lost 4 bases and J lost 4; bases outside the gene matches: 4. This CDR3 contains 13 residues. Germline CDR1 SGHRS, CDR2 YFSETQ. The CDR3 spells CASSHPGGTEAFF. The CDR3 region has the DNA TGCGCCAGCAGCCATCCAGGGGGCACTGAAGCTTTCTTT.

CDR3 nucleotides: TGCGCCAGCAGCTTGGACGGATTAAACTATGGCTACACCTTC. This sequence encodes CASSLDGLNYGYTF. V is TRBV5-1 and J is TRBJ1-2; no firm D call. This CDR3 has 14 residues. Per the germline V gene, CDR1 is SGHRS and CDR2 is YFSETQ. Deletions cut 0 bases from V and 2 bases from J, with 8 bases between.

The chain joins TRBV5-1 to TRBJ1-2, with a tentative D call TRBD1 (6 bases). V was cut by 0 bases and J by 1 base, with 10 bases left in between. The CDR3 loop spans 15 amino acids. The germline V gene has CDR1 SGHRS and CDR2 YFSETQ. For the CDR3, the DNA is TGCGCCAGCAGCTTGGTCAGGGGCGGTAACTATGGCTACACCTTC. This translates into CASSLVRGGNYGYTF.

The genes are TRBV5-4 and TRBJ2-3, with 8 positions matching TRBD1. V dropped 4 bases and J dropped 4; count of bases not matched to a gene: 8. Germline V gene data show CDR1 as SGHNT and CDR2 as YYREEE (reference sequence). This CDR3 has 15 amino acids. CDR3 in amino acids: CASSPGRGLADTQYF. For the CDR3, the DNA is TGTGCCAGCAGCCCGGGCAGGGGGCTGGCAGATACGCAGTATTTT.

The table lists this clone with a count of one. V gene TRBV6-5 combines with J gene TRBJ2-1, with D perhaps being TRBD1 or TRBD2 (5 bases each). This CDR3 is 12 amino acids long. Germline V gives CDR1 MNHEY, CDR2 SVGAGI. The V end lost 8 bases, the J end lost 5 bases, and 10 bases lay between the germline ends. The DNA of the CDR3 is TGTGCCAGCCAGCGAGGGGACAATGAGCAGTTCTTC. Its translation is CASQRGDNEQFF.

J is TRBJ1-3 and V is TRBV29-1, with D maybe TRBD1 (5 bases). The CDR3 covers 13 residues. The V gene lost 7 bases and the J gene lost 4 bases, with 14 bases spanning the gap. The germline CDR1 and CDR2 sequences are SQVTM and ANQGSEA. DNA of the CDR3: TGCAGCGGGGGGATGCGAGGAGGAAACACCATATATTTT. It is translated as CSGGMRGGNTIYF.

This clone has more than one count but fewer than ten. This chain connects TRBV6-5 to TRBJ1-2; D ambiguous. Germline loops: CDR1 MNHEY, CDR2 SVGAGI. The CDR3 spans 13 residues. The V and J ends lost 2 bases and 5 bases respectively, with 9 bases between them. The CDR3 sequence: CASSYDDQYGYTF. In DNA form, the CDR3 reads TGTGCCAGCAGTTACGACGATCAATATGGCTACACCTTC.

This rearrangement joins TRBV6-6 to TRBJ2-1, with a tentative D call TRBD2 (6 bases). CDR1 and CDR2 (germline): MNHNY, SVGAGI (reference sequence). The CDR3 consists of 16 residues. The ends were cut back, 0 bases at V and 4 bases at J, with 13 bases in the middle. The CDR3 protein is CASSYSTRELYNEQFF. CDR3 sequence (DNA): TGTGCCAGCAGTTACTCAACGCGGGAACTATACAATGAGCAGTTCTTC.

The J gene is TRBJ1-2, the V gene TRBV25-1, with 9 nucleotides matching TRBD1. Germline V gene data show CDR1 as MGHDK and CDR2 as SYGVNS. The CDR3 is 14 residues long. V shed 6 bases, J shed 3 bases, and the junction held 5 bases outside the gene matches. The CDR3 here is CASSADRGYYGYTF. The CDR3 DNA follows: TGTGCCAGCAGCGCCGACAGGGGGTACTATGGCTACACCTTC.

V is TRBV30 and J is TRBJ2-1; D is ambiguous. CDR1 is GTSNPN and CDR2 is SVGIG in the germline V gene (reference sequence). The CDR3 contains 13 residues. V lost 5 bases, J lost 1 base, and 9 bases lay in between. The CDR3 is CAWARFSYNEQFF. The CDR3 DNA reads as TGTGCCTGGGCGAGGTTTTCCTACAATGAGCAGTTCTTC.

CDR3 sequence reads: CSVGSDTQYF. CDR3 in DNA: TGCAGCGTTGGATCAGATACGCAGTATTTT. V is TRBV29-1 and J is TRBJ2-3; D call uncertain. CDR3 size: 10 residues. The germline CDR1 and CDR2 sequences are SQVTM and ANQGSEA. Trimming took off 4 bases at V and 4 bases at J, with 3 bases between the two ends.

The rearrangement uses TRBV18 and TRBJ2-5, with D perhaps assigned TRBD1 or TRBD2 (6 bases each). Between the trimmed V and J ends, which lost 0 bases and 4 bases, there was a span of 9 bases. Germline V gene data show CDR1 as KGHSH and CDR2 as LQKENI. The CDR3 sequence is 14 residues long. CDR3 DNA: TGTGCCAGCTCACCACCGGAGGGGGTAGAGACCCAGTACTTC. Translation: CASSPPEGVETQYF.

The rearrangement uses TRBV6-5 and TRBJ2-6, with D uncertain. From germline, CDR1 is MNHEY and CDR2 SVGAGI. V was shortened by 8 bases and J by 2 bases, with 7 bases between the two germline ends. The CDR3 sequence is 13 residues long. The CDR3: CASVDPGANVLTF. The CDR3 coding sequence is TGTGCCAGCGTGGACCCTGGGGCCAACGTCCTGACTTTC.

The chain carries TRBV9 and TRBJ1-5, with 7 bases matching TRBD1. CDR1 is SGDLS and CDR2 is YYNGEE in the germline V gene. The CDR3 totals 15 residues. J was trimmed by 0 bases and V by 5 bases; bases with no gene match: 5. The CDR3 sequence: CASSLGQDSNQPQHF. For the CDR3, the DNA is TGTGCCAGCAGTCTTGGACAGGATAGCAATCAGCCCCAGCATTTT.

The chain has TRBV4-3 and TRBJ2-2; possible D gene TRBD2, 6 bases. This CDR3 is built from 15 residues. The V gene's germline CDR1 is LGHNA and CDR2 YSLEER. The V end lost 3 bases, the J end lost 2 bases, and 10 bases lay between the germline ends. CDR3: CASSQGLHNTGELFF. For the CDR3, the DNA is TGCGCCAGCAGCCAGGGACTCCATAACACCGGGGAGCTGTTTTTT.

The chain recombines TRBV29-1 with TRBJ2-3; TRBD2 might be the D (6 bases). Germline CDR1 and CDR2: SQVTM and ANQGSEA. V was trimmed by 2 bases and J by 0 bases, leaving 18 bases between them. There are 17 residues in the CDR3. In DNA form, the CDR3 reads TGCAGCGTTGAATTACGGAGGGGAATGGCTAGCACAGATACGCAGTATTTT. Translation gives CSVELRRGMASTDTQYF.

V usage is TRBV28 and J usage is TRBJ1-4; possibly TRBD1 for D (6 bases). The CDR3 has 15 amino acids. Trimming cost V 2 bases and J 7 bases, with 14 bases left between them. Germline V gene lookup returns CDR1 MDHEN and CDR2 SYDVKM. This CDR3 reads CASSLRGAGAEKLFF. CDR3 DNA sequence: TGTGCCAGCAGTTTAAGGGGGGCAGGGGCTGAAAAACTGTTTTTT.

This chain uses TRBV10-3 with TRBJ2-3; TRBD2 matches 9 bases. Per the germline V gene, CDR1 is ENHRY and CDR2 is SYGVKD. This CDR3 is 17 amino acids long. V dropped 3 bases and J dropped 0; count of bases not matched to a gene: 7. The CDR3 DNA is TGTGCCATCAGTGAAGGAATAGCGGGGGCTAGCACAGATACGCAGTATTTT. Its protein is CAISEGIAGASTDTQYF.

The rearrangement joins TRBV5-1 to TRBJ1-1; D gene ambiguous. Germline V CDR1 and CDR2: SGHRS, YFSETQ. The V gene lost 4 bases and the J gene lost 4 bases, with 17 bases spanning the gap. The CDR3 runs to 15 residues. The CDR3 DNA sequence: TGCGCCAGCAGCACTGGTGTGGTTTTCAGCACTGAAGCTTTCTTT. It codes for CASSTGVVFSTEAFF.

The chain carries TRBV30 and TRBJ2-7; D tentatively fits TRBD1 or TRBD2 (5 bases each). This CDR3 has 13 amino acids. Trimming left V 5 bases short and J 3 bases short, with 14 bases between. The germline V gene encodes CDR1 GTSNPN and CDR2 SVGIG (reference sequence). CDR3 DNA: TGTGCCTGGGGAATCCGGGACGGCTACGAGCAGTACTTC. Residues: CAWGIRDGYEQYF.

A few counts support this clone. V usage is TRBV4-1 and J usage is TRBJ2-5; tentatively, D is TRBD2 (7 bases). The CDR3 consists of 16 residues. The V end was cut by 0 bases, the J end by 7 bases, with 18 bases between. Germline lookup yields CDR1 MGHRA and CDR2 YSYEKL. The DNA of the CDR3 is TGCGCCAGCAGCCAAGATGATGCGGGGGCCACGTGGACCCAGTACTTC. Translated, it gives CASSQDDAGATWTQYF.

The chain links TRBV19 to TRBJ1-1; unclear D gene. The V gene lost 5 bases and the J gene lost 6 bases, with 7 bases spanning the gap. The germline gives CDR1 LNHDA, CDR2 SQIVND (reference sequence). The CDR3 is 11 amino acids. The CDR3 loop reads CASSVDAEAFF. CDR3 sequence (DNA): TGTGCCAGTAGTGTGGACGCTGAAGCTTTCTTT.